A single sample is the source of the 30 T cell receptor beta chains below, sequenced in a study of tumor-infiltrating lymphocytes in primary liver carcinoma. Production of TCR beta cDNA used roughly 500 ng total RNA together with a constant-region primer. Generation of the TCR beta libraries relied on three nested multiplex PCR rounds using slightly modified ARM-PCR. Use of TRBV1-TRBV30 forward primers with a C-beta reverse primer characterized the first two PCR rounds, which lasted around 11 cycles each. TCRdb redid the calling of the multiplex PCR reads with MiXCR, one entry per CDR3 protein. The table shows over 250,000 distinct CDR3 sequences, with almost 60% occurring only once. In addition to blood RNA drawn from unsorted whole blood, germline DNA was extracted. The sequenced sample consisted of peripheral blood. The source of these receptors is a young woman with primary liver carcinoma and hepatitis B virus infection.

In the case of this clonotype: One junction end does not reproduce the germline sequence, and a read error may be involved. The chain has TRBV11-2 and TRBJ2-6; the D gene is possibly TRBD2 (5 bases). This CDR3 spans 15 amino acids. Germline V lookup: CDR1 SGHAT, CDR2 FQNNGV. Here the CDR3 DNA reads TGTGCCACCCAGCGGCCGCGCTCTGGGGTCAACGTCCTGACTTTC. Its translation: CATQRPRSGVNVLTF.

As regards this clonotype: Since a much larger clone is just one base distant, this may be a read error. The chain links TRBV4-1 to TRBJ2-7; D is uncertain. CDR3 length: 13 amino acids. Germline CDR1 reads MGHRA; CDR2 reads YSYEKL. CDR3 amino acids: CGSSQVVDYEQYF. DNA for the CDR3: TGCGGCAGCAGCCAAGTGGTAGACTACGAGCAGTACTTC.

About this clonotype itself: A much larger clone differs by one base, so this may be a read error. The chain employs TRBV29-1 and TRBJ2-3, with D tentatively TRBD1 (6 bases). This CDR3 comprises 16 residues. Looked up from germline, CDR1 is SQVTM and CDR2 is ANQGSEA. Trimming removed 2 bases from V and 1 base from J, with 16 bases in between. The CDR3 region is CSVEPRQATGTDTQYF. CDR3 DNA: TGCAGCGTTGAACCCAGACAGGCGACTGGCACAGATACGCAGTATTTT.

This clonotype was observed a handful of times. V gene TRBV7-9 combines with J gene TRBJ2-7; D could derive from TRBD1 or TRBD2 (5 bases each). Trimming pared 3 bases from V and 7 bases from J, leaving 10 bases between. This CDR3 is built from 12 residues. CDR1 SEHNR and CDR2 FQNEAQ come from the germline V gene (reference sequence). The CDR3 region is CASSFGTAEQYF. CDR3 bases: TGTGCCAGCAGCTTTGGGACCGCGGAGCAGTACTTC. The complete variable domain, with remaining parts taken from reference TRBV7-9 and TRBJ2-7, reads DTGVSQNPRHKITKRGQNVTFRCDPISEHNRLYWYRQTLGQGPEFLTYFQNEAQLEKSRLLSDRFSAERPKGSFSTLEIQRTEQGDSAMYLCASSFGTAEQYFGPGTRLTVT.

This chain connects TRBV28 to TRBJ1-1, with a possible D match to TRBD1 (5 bases). Germline CDR1 MDHEN, CDR2 SYDVKM. CDR3 length equals 16 residues. Trimming left V 5 bases short and J 2 bases short, with 18 bases between. The CDR3 is CASSPFGAGSNTEAFF. CDR3 nucleotide sequence: TGTGCCAGCAGTCCCTTCGGGGCGGGGAGCAACACTGAAGCTTTCTTT. Combining the CDR3 with reference TRBV28 and TRBJ1-1 gives the whole variable domain DVKVTQSSRYLVKRTGEKVFLECVQDMDHENMFWYRQDPGLGLRLIYFSYDVKMKEKGDIPEGYSVSREKKERFSLILESASTNQTSMYLCASSPFGAGSNTEAFFGQGTRLTVV.

On this clonotype itself: An end of the junction does not agree with germline; a read error may underlie this. The CDR3 sequence is CACSLRSGAYNELFF. CDR3 sequence (DNA): TGTGCCTGCAGTTTACGTAGTGGGGCCTACAATGAGCTGTTCTTC. This chain joins TRBV12-3 or TRBV12-4 and TRBJ2-1, with D maybe TRBD1 (5 bases). This CDR3 has 15 amino acids.

In its sample, this clonotype was seen a few times. The rearrangement joins TRBV7-9 to TRBJ1-6; TRBD1 is a possible D gene (5 bases). The CDR3 covers 14 residues. Germline V gene sequence: CDR1 SEHNR, CDR2 FQNEAQ (reference sequence). Between the trimmed V and J ends, which lost 7 bases and 7 bases, there was a span of 14 bases. CDR3 nucleotides: TGTGCCAGCAACTTCGCAGGGACGAATTCACCCCTCCACTTT. Its translation: CASNFAGTNSPLHF. The full variable domain, its missing parts supplied by reference TRBV7-9 and TRBJ1-6, is DTGVSQNPRHKITKRGQNVTFRCDPISEHNRLYWYRQTLGQGPEFLTYFQNEAQLEKSRLLSDRFSAERPKGSFSTLEIQRTEQGDSAMYLCASNFAGTNSPLHFGNGTRLTVT.

The chain links TRBV14 to TRBJ1-1; D uncertain. The germline V gene encodes CDR1 SGHDN and CDR2 FVKESK. With 4 bases removed from V and 0 bases from J, the gap between germline ends came to 15 bases. The CDR3 totals 16 residues. The CDR3 sequence: CASSPAHGILNTEAFF. DNA for the CDR3: TGTGCCAGCAGCCCCGCCCATGGAATTTTGAACACTGAAGCTTTCTTT.

As concerns this clonotype: This could be a read error, since a much larger clone is one nucleotide away. The rearrangement joins TRBV6-5 to TRBJ1-3; D gene ambiguous. Per the germline V gene, CDR1 is MNHEY and CDR2 is SVGAGI. Trimming shortened V by 6 bases and J by 2 bases, and 14 bases separated the two germline ends. The CDR3 is 15 residues long. The DNA of the CDR3 is TGTGCCAGCAGCGCGATTCATGGGGCTGGAAACACCATATATTTT. Its protein product is CASSAIHGAGNTIYF.

This clonotype was seen at least ten times. The rearrangement joins TRBV7-9 to TRBJ2-1; 7 bases fit TRBD2. CDR1 and CDR2 (germline): SEHNR, FQNEAQ (reference sequence). This CDR3 region has 14 residues. With V trimmed by 1 base and J by 7 bases, 4 bases remained unmatched. CDR3 amino acids: CASSLGGLGNEQFF. In DNA form, the CDR3 reads TGTGCCAGCAGCTTAGGTGGACTAGGTAATGAGCAGTTCTTC. The full variable domain, its missing parts supplied by reference TRBV7-9 and TRBJ2-1, is DTGVSQNPRHKITKRGQNVTFRCDPISEHNRLYWYRQTLGQGPEFLTYFQNEAQLEKSRLLSDRFSAERPKGSFSTLEIQRTEQGDSAMYLCASSLGGLGNEQFFGPGTRLTVL.

This clonotype was seen ten or more times. The rearrangement links TRBV5-5 to TRBJ2-2, with 9 nucleotides matching TRBD1. V lost 5 bases to trimming and J lost 5 bases; unmatched junction nucleotides: 4. Germline V lookup: CDR1 SGHKS, CDR2 YYEKEE (reference sequence). This CDR3 spans 14 amino acids. In nucleotides, the CDR3 is TGTGCCAGCAGAGGCGGACAGGGGACCGGGGAGCTGTTTTTT. It is translated as CASRGGQGTGELFF. Complete variable domain (other parts from reference TRBV5-5 and TRBJ2-2): DAGVTQSPTHLIKTRGQQVTLRCSPISGHKSVSWYQQVLGQGPQFIFQYYEKEERGRGNFPDRFSARQFPNYSSELNVNALLLGDSALYLCASRGGQGTGELFFGEGSRLTVL.

This clonotype has ten or more counts. V is TRBV6-2 or TRBV6-3 and J is TRBJ2-7, with TRBD2 matching 11 bases. Losses at the gene ends were 8 bases for V and 4 bases for J; bases not matched to a gene: 10. CDR1 and CDR2 (germline): MNHEY, SVGEGT. The length of the CDR3 is 15 residues. Here the CDR3 DNA reads TGTGCCAGCTCCACGACTAGCGGGGACGCATACGAGCAGTACTTC. It translates to CASSTTSGDAYEQYF.

In its sample, this clonotype was seen once. The conserved phenylalanine or tryptophan is not found at the CDR3 terminus, so this likely reflects a read error. This chain joins TRBV4-1 and TRBJ2-7, with TRBD2 as a possible D gene (5 bases). The ends were cut back, 4 bases at V and 0 bases at J, with 10 bases in the middle. Germline values: CDR1 MGHRA, CDR2 YSYEKL. The CDR3 runs to 14 residues. Here the CDR3 DNA reads TGCGCCAGCAGCCCTGACTACCTCTCCTACGAGCAGTACCTC. It codes for CASSPDYLSYEQYL.

This clonotype was recorded once. This may stem from a read error, because a much larger clone lies one nucleotide away. The CDR3 ends on some other residue instead of the conserved phenylalanine or tryptophan, so this is likely a read error. The limits of the CDR3 on the DNA are not certain, so only TCRdb's listed CDR3 is given. V and J are TRBV4-2 and TRBJ1-5; the table's D call, TRBD1, was not checked against the DNA. The CDR3 region is 13 residues in length, termini included. The V gene's germline CDR1 is LGHNA and CDR2 YNFKEQ. The CDR3: CASSQDIGEGVHI.

This clonotype was seen at least ten times. V and J are TRBV12-3 or TRBV12-4 and TRBJ2-5, with D perhaps assigned TRBD1 or TRBD2 (5 bases each). V lost 3 bases, J lost 4 bases, and 15 bases lay in between. The CDR3 extends over 15 amino acids. The CDR3 here is CASSLVHSGRETQYF. The CDR3 region has the DNA TGTGCCAGCAGTTTGGTTCATTCAGGGAGAGAGACCCAGTACTTC.

The V call is TRBV19, the J call TRBJ2-2; D might be TRBD1 (6 bases). Germline loops: CDR1 LNHDA, CDR2 SQIVND (reference sequence). V lost 5 bases and J lost 4, with 14 bases in between. The length of the CDR3 is 15 residues. CDR3 region: CASSGQNAGTGELFF. The CDR3 DNA sequence: TGTGCCAGTAGTGGACAGAATGCGGGCACCGGGGAGCTGTTTTTT.

The genes are TRBV11-2 and TRBJ2-7, with TRBD1 matching 7 bases. Trimming cost V 5 bases and J 3 bases; bases outside gene matches: 7. The CDR3 contains 14 residues. The germline V gene has CDR1 SGHAT and CDR2 FQNNGV. The CDR3 sequence is CASSLGTALYEQYF. The CDR3 DNA follows: TGTGCCAGCAGCCTGGGGACAGCCCTCTACGAGCAGTACTTC. The variable domain in full, completed from reference TRBV11-2 and TRBJ2-7, reads EAGVAQSPRYKIIEKRQSVAFWCNPISGHATLYWYQQILGQGPKLLIQFQNNGVVDDSQLPKDRFSAERLKGVDSTLKIQPAKLEDSAVYLCASSLGTALYEQYFGPGTRLTVT.

Details on this clonotype: At one boundary the junction diverges from the germline segment, which might be a read error. The gene calls are TRBV4-3 and TRBJ2-7; D unclear. This CDR3 spans 16 amino acids. Germline V gene sequence: CDR1 LGHNA, CDR2 YSLEER. CDR3 nucleotides: TGCCCCAGCAGCCAAGATACACACAGTCTCCCCTACGAGCAGTACTTC. This translates into CPSSQDTHSLPYEQYF.

This clonotype appeared a few times. J is TRBJ1-1 and V is TRBV12-3 or TRBV12-4, with a tentative D call TRBD1 (6 bases). Trimming stripped 5 bases from V and 5 bases from J, with 15 bases between. CDR3 length equals 14 residues. CDR3 bases: TGTGCCAGCAGTCCTACAGGGATACGGACTGAAGCTTTCTTT. This translates into CASSPTGIRTEAFF.

Ten or more counts support this clonotype. The V gene is TRBV29-1, the J gene TRBJ2-3, with TRBD1 matching over 9 bases. CDR1 is SQVTM, CDR2 ANQGSEA, per germline. CDR3 length equals 13 residues. The junction had 4 bases not matched to a gene; V was cut back by 5 bases and J by 4 bases. The CDR3 sequence is CSVSGTGPDTQYF. As DNA, the CDR3 is TGCAGCGTTTCTGGGACAGGGCCAGATACGCAGTATTTT.

For this clonotype: The CDR3 ends on some other residue instead of the conserved phenylalanine or tryptophan, so this is likely a read error. The chain carries TRBV12-3 or TRBV12-4 and TRBJ1-1; tentative D call: TRBD1 (6 bases). V was cut by 5 bases and J by 2 bases, with 18 bases left in between. The CDR3 runs 16 residues. The CDR3 coding sequence is TGTGCCAGCAGTCAGGGGTCGGCAGGGAAAAACACTGAAGCTTTCTCT. Translation gives CASSQGSAGKNTEAFS.

This clonotype was picked up a small number of times. A single base separates this from a much larger clone, so it may be a read error. V gene TRBV29-1 combines with J gene TRBJ1-2; the D gene is possibly TRBD1 (6 bases). Per germline, CDR1 SQVTM and CDR2 ANQGSEA. This CDR3 spans 13 amino acids. The CDR3 is CSVEDPGTSGYAF. The CDR3 coding sequence is TGCAGCGTTGAAGATCCTGGGACAAGCGGCTACGCCTTC.

The chain couples TRBV10-3 to TRBJ2-1; no definite D call. Trimming left V 4 bases short and J 2 bases short, with 9 bases between. Germline V gene lookup returns CDR1 ENHRY and CDR2 SYGVKD. CDR3 length equals 14 residues. The DNA of the CDR3 is TGTGCCATCAGTGTACTACAAACCTACAATGAGCAGTTCTTC. Residues: CAISVLQTYNEQFF.

The V gene is TRBV28, the J gene TRBJ2-7, with unresolved D. V gave up 8 bases and J gave up 3 bases, with 5 bases separating them. Per germline, CDR1 MDHEN and CDR2 SYDVKM. The CDR3 runs 10 residues. CDR3 sequence reads: CASGYYEQYF. Written as DNA, the CDR3 is TGTGCCAGCGGGTACTACGAGCAGTACTTC.

This clonotype was seen a few times. The chain recombines TRBV5-5 with TRBJ2-3; D tentatively reads TRBD1 or TRBD2 (5 bases each). Trimming took off 1 base at V and 4 bases at J, with 10 bases between the two ends. Germline V gives CDR1 SGHKS, CDR2 YYEKEE (reference sequence). The CDR3 loop spans 14 amino acids. The DNA of the CDR3 is TGTGCCAGCAGCTTGTGGGGGAGCCCAGATACGCAGTATTTT. Translation gives CASSLWGSPDTQYF.

Points on this clonotype: With a much larger clone just one base away, this may be a read error. The rearrangement links TRBV6-1 to TRBJ2-1, with a tentative D call TRBD1 (6 bases). CDR1 is MNHNS, CDR2 SASEGT, per germline. The CDR3 has 14 amino acids. CDR3: CASSENGQYNEHFF. CDR3 coding DNA: TGTGCCAGCAGTGAAAATGGACAGTACAATGAGCACTTCTTC.

The V call is TRBV7-9, the J call TRBJ2-7; D tentatively fits TRBD1 or TRBD2 (7 bases each). Between the trimmed V and J ends, which lost 5 bases and 5 bases, there was a span of 13 bases. CDR1 SEHNR and CDR2 FQNEAQ come from the germline V gene (reference sequence). The CDR3 totals 13 residues. The CDR3 nucleotides are TGTGCCAGCAGCCCAGGGGGGGCCCACGAGCAGTACTTC. Translated, it gives CASSPGGAHEQYF.

This clonotype was seen many times. The chain couples TRBV4-2 to TRBJ2-5; 13 positions match TRBD2. After removal of 3 bases from V and 5 bases from J, the junction contained 6 bases not matched to a gene. Germline CDR1 and CDR2: LGHNA and YNFKEQ. This CDR3 is 16 amino acids long. CDR3 in DNA: TGTGCCAGCAGCCACGTTAAGACTAGCGGGAGGGAGACCCAGTACTTC. This encodes CASSHVKTSGRETQYF.

This chain connects TRBV12-3 or TRBV12-4 to TRBJ1-3; D gene uncertain. V was trimmed by 6 bases and J by 1 base, leaving 13 bases between them. The CDR3 runs 15 residues. CDR3 amino acids: CASSRPLGSGNTIYF. The CDR3 DNA is TGTGCCAGCAGCCGGCCTTTGGGATCTGGAAACACCATATATTTT.

This clonotype has more than one count but fewer than ten. The V and J genes are TRBV4-1 and TRBJ1-6, with a possible D match to TRBD1 (5 bases). Germline V gene lookup returns CDR1 MGHRA and CDR2 YSYEKL. The ends were cut back, 0 bases at V and 13 bases at J, with 7 bases in the middle. This CDR3 has 12 amino acids. The DNA for the CDR3 is TGCGCCAGCAGCCAAGATAGGGGCCCCCTCCACTTT. It is translated as CASSQDRGPLHF.